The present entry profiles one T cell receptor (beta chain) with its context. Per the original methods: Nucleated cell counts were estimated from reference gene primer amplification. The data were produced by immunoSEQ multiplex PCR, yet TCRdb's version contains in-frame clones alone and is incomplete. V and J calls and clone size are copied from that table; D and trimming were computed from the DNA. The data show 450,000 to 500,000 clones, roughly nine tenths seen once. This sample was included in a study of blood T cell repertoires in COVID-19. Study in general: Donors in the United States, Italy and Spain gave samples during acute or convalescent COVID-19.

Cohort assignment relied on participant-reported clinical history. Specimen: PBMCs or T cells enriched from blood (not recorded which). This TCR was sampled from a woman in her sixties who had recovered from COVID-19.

The CDR3 coding sequence is TGTGCCAGCTCACCTCCAGGTAGCGGGGGAACAGAGACCCAGTACTTC. Protein: CASSPPGSGGTETQYF. This chain links TRBV18 with TRBJ2-5; TRBD2 aligns across 9 bases. Trimming removed 3 bases from V and 4 bases from J; junction bases left unmatched: 9. The CDR3 runs 16 residues. The germline gives CDR1 KGHSH, CDR2 LQKENI.